Shown below are 7 T cell receptor beta chains from a single sample sequenced in a study of blood T cell repertoires in COVID-19. Using immunoSEQ multiplex PCR, the repertoire was profiled, and TCRdb retains in-frame clones only, with some absent. Altogether 310,000 or so clones are present, 65% to 85% being singletons, with the ten largest covering about 1.2%. Sequencing input: peripheral blood. These TCRs come from a woman aged 50 to 65 with acute or convalescent COVID-19.

This clone was counted a few times. The gene calls are TRBV19 and TRBJ1-1; perhaps TRBD1 as D (6 bases). Germline loops: CDR1 LNHDA, CDR2 SQIVND (reference sequence). CDR3 length: 12 residues. Deletions cut 6 bases from V and 5 bases from J, with 10 bases between. The CDR3 region is CASSSQGTEAFF. CDR3 coding DNA: TGTGCCAGTAGCTCCCAGGGGACTGAAGCTTTCTTT. Together with reference TRBV19 and TRBJ1-1, the CDR3 gives the full variable domain: DGGITQSPKYLFRKEGQNVTLSCEQNLNHDAMYWYRQDPGQGLRLIYYSQIVNDFQKGDIAEGYSVSREKKESFPLTVTSAQKNPTAFYLCASSSQGTEAFFGQGTRLTVV.

This chain's CDR3 is CAWTPGGSRTEAFF. CDR3 DNA: TGTGCCTGGACCCCGGGAGGGAGTAGGACTGAAGCTTTCTTT. V and J are TRBV30 and TRBJ1-1, with D uncertain. CDR1 and CDR2 from the germline V gene are GTSNPN and SVGIG (reference sequence). Trimming took off 4 bases at V and 5 bases at J, with 17 bases between the two ends. This CDR3 has 14 amino acids.

The chain is built from TRBV27 and TRBJ1-5; D gene unclear. V lost 3 bases and J lost 0, with 9 bases in between. Germline V gives CDR1 MNHEY, CDR2 SMNVEV (reference sequence). This CDR3 spans 15 amino acids. The CDR3 DNA is TGTGCCAGCAGTTTGAGCCGTCATAGCAATCAGCCCCAGCATTTT. This sequence encodes CASSLSRHSNQPQHF.

This sequence joins TRBV5-8 and TRBJ2-1, with 8 bases that match TRBD2. The junction had 11 bases not matched to a gene; V was cut back by 6 bases and J by 3 bases. Germline V gene lookup returns CDR1 SGHTS and CDR2 YDEGEE. There are 16 residues in the CDR3. The CDR3 is CASKYSGTILYNEQFF. The CDR3 DNA reads TGTGCCAGCAAGTATAGCGGGACGATCCTCTACAATGAGCAGTTCTTC.

This rearrangement joins TRBV5-4 to TRBJ2-1, with 11 bases lining up with TRBD2. Germline assignment: CDR1 SGHNT and CDR2 YYREEE (reference sequence). The J segment lost 0 bases and the V segment lost 4 bases, leaving 6 bases of the junction unmatched. The CDR3 sequence is 17 residues long. CDR3 in amino acids: CASSQGTSGSSYNEQFF. In nucleotides, the CDR3 is TGTGCCAGCAGCCAGGGGACTAGCGGAAGCTCCTACAATGAGCAGTTCTTC.

In regard to this clone: One end of the junction varies from germline; a read error may be responsible. The J gene is TRBJ2-7, the V gene TRBV7-2, with 10 bases identical to TRBD2. The CDR3 covers 13 residues. The germline gives CDR1 SGHTA, CDR2 FQGNSA. The CDR3 DNA is TGTGCCAGCAGCCTAGCGGGAGCAGACGAGCAGTACTTC. Its translation is CASSLAGADEQYF.

The chain has TRBV2 and TRBJ1-2, with D possibly being TRBD1 (6 bases). CDR3 length: 13 amino acids. CDR1 is SNHLY and CDR2 is FYNNEI in the germline V gene. The V gene lost 2 bases and the J gene lost 11 bases, with 15 bases spanning the gap. The CDR3 region is CASSENQGSGYTF. In nucleotides, the CDR3 is TGTGCCAGCAGTGAAAATCAGGGGTCCGGTTACACCTTC.